Included here is one TCR beta chain sequence, with context. This clone occurred once. Its antigen has not been determined. The input lacks base qualities; no much larger clone sits a single base away. The data are from a study of blood T cell repertoires in COVID-19 (dated by TCRdb to about 2020). About the study as a whole: Samples from collaborators originated in the United States, Italy and Spain and spanned both the acute and convalescent phases of COVID-19. The repertoires were released in a freely available public database intended as a resource for research on the immune response to SARS-CoV-2. HLA class I and class II types, where available, came from metadata supplied by the sample provider rather than from assay-based typing. Deeply sampled blood TCRbeta repertoires from subjects exposed to, actively infected with, or recovered from COVID-19 were included in the dataset. The sample metadata nearly always contained a de-identified subject ID, COVID-19 status, age in years and sex. The prospective study material was composed of cDNA or gDNA derived from T cells, B-cell-depleted T cells, or PBMCs. Samples came from the ongoing ImmuneRACE study (first 160 participants) plus 1,254 subjects from 6 global collaborators. The investigation overall reported the following: Clinical and demographic metadata were provided uncurated, with the amount varying by source and participant.

TCRbeta CDR3 regions were amplified from genomic DNA by means of the immunoSEQ Assay, a bias-controlled multiplex PCR. Concerning the study's data processing: The number of nucleated cells in each sample was estimated from the amplification of reference gene primers within the assay. To quantify the absolute abundance of each unique TCRbeta CDR3 rearrangement, sequence reads were collapsed and filtered. For each sample, productive Simpson clonality was calculated by taking the square root of Simpson's diversity index across productive rearrangements. The table was pulled from immuneACCESS by TCRdb, which kept in-frame rearrangements only. Such tables lose some clones; where checked, under half of the loss comes from unresolved V genes, and the rest has no known cause. That table supplies the V and J calls and clone size; D and trimming were determined from the DNA. The sample records 150,000 to 200,000 clones, over 75% of which are singletons. The top ten constitute roughly 11% of the sample.

Sequences SQVTM (CDR1) and ANQGSEA (CDR2) are obtained from the germline V gene. The CDR3, cysteine through phenylalanine, is 13 amino acids long. Only the CDR3 DNA is retained, 39 bases long and in frame from the first base. At the junction V is shortened by 7 bases and J by 6 bases; bases outside the gene matches: 2. Collaborating institutions collected whole blood in K2EDTA tubes following their own protocols. For TCRbeta analysis, collaborators shipped samples as frozen whole blood, isolated PBMCs, or DNA extracted from either of those sample types. This receptor chain uses TRBV29-1 and TRBJ2-1; a stretch of 14 junction bases matches TRBD2. This receptor was obtained from a man aged 60-69 years with active or convalescent COVID-19. Material for sequencing was peripheral blood. The CDR3 protein: CSGGLAGGNEQFF. DNA sequence: TGCAGCGGCGGACTAGCGGGAGGCAATGAGCAGTTCTTC.